This T cell receptor (beta chain) derives from a study of blood T cell repertoires in COVID-19. Study-wide background: PBMCs, B-cell-depleted T cells, or T cells were the source of the cDNA or gDNA that made up the material.

In the original processing: For nucleated cells, counts were estimated from reference gene primer amplification. The method was immunoSEQ multiplex PCR; TCRdb's version includes in-frame clones alone and lacks a portion of them. V and J calls and clone size follow that table, whereas D and trimming were derived from the DNA. This table has about 150,000 clones, about 90% appearing once. This clone has a single count. The specimen was peripheral blood. The receptor was derived from a man aged 50 to 60 with acute or convalescent COVID-19.

The CDR3 spells CASRYSGGTNYGYTF. The CDR3 region has the DNA TGCGCCAGCAGATACTCAGGGGGTACTAACTATGGCTACACCTTC. V is TRBV5-1 and J is TRBJ1-2, with 7 bases lining up with TRBD1. The CDR3 runs 15 residues. V lost 5 bases and J lost 0; bases outside the gene matches: 7. Germline CDR1 SGHRS, CDR2 YFSETQ.